The 9 T cell receptor beta chains listed next were all sequenced from one sample in a study of follicular helper T cells after annual influenza vaccination. Stated time point: 2014-2015 season, 7 days after vaccination. Data came from immunoSEQ multiplex PCR; TCRdb stores just in-frame clones and leaves some out. Altogether nearly 15,000 clones are present, approximately 84% being singletons, with the ten largest covering about 1.3%. This material consisted of CXCR5+ CD38- circulating T follicular helper cells from blood, taken 7 days after influenza vaccination. Subset noted: circulating Tfh, non-naive CD4+CXCR5+PD-1+ (ICOS+CD38+ or ICOS-CD38-). These receptors were obtained from an adult who received the influenza vaccine.

The chain employs TRBV5-1 and TRBJ2-1; 8 bases fit TRBD2. The CDR3 is made up of 16 amino acids. With 5 bases clipped from V and 7 bases from J, the junction kept 14 bases outside the gene matches. The germline V gene encodes CDR1 SGHRS and CDR2 YFSETQ. The CDR3: CASRPPPGLGRNEQFF. CDR3 DNA sequence: TGCGCCAGCAGGCCGCCACCGGGACTAGGTAGGAATGAGCAGTTCTTC.

The V call is TRBV5-4, the J call TRBJ1-2; 7 nucleotides line up with TRBD1. The CDR3 contains 14 residues. Germline trimming cut 0 bases from V and 8 bases from J; bases unmatched to any gene: 7. Germline loops: CDR1 SGHNT, CDR2 YYREEE (reference sequence). The CDR3 loop reads CASSLVGGAGGYTF. DNA for the CDR3: TGTGCCAGCAGCTTGGTAGGGGGCGCGGGGGGCTACACCTTC.

The chain employs TRBV6-5 and TRBJ1-5, with 7 bases that match TRBD1. The germline V gene encodes CDR1 MNHEY and CDR2 SVGAGI. V shed 8 bases and J 4 bases; nucleotides not matched to a gene: 5. This CDR3 has 13 residues. The CDR3 protein is CASSDRRNQPQHF. The DNA for the CDR3 is TGTGCCAGCTCGGACAGGCGAAATCAGCCCCAGCATTTT.

V gene TRBV29-1 combines with J gene TRBJ1-1, with 7 nucleotides matching TRBD1. V was pared by 7 bases and J by 1 base, with 6 bases of the junction left unmatched. The CDR3 consists of 13 residues. Per germline, CDR1 SQVTM and CDR2 ANQGSEA. As DNA, the CDR3 is TGCAGCGCGACGGACAGGCCGAACACTGAAGCTTTCTTT. Residues: CSATDRPNTEAFF.

V and J are TRBV6-6 and TRBJ1-6; D may be TRBD1 (5 bases). Germline lookup yields CDR1 MNHNY and CDR2 SVGAGI (reference sequence). Trimming took 2 bases from V and 17 from J, leaving 16 bases between them. CDR3 size: 13 residues. The CDR3 spells CASSYETAWGVHF. The DNA of the CDR3 is TGTGCCAGCAGTTACGAGACAGCGTGGGGGGTCCACTTT.

The genes are TRBV6-5 and TRBJ1-5; TRBD1 matches at 10 bases. The CDR3 length is 16 residues. Germline CDR1 is MNHEY and CDR2 is SVGAGI. Trimming took 2 bases from V and 1 from J; bases not matched to a gene: 2. CDR3 DNA sequence: TGTGCCAGCAGTTACGGGACAGGGGCGAGCAATCAGCCCCAGCATTTT. Amino acid sequence: CASSYGTGASNQPQHF.

This clone was picked up one time. J is TRBJ2-7 and V is TRBV30; 10 bases align to TRBD2. The ends lost 0 bases at V and 6 bases at J; junction bases unmatched: 8. Germline loops: CDR1 GTSNPN, CDR2 SVGIG (reference sequence). There are 15 residues in the CDR3. The CDR3 DNA reads as TGTGCCTGGAGTGTATGGGGACTAGCGAGGGGCGAGCAGTACTTC. This sequence encodes CAWSVWGLARGEQYF.

The J gene is TRBJ1-2, the V gene TRBV7-6; a possible D gene is TRBD1 (5 bases). Looked up from germline, CDR1 is SGHVS and CDR2 is FNYEAQ. There are 21 residues in the CDR3. The V end lost 5 bases, the J end lost 1 base, and 32 bases lay between the germline ends. CDR3 DNA: TGTGCCAGCAGCCTAGGAGCGGCATGGGGGGGTAAAGGGTTGGTTAACTATGGCTACACCTTC. Encoded protein: CASSLGAAWGGKGLVNYGYTF.

The rearrangement joins TRBV19 to TRBJ1-2, with 9 bases aligning to TRBD1. J lost 8 bases, V lost 8 bases, and 18 bases had no gene match. The CDR3 loop spans 16 amino acids. Germline V gene sequence: CDR1 LNHDA, CDR2 SQIVND (reference sequence). DNA of the CDR3: TGTGCCAGTTCTTCCTGGAGGGACAGGGCCGGAGGGGGCTACACCTTC. Its protein is CASSSWRDRAGGGYTF.